The 6 T cell receptor beta chains below come from one sample, sequenced in a study of shared clonotypes between healthy human individuals. Libraries were prepared by immunoSEQ multiplex PCR; TCRdb keeps only in-frame clonotypes and omits some of them. The profile shows about 2.4 million clones, just over 90% of them singletons. Sequencing used naive CD4+ T cells sorted from blood. Indicated subset: CD45RA+ positively selected. The receptors originated from a man aged 18 to 29 in good health.

The chain employs TRBV5-1 and TRBJ1-6, with D unclear. V lost 2 bases, J lost 7 bases, and 10 bases lay in between. The CDR3 is 14 amino acids. The germline gives CDR1 SGHRS, CDR2 YFSETQ. CDR3 protein: CASSFVDRNSPLHF. The CDR3 DNA follows: TGCGCCAGCAGCTTCGTAGATCGAAATTCACCCCTCCACTTT.

The chain recombines TRBV7-9 with TRBJ2-7; weak D call: TRBD2 (6 bases). Trimming cost V 7 bases and J 1 base, with 14 bases left between them. The CDR3 covers 14 residues. CDR1 is SEHNR, CDR2 FQNEAQ, per germline (reference sequence). The DNA for the CDR3 is TGTGCCAGCAAAAAAGGAGGGGAATCCTACGAGCAGTACTTC. This encodes CASKKGGESYEQYF.

A remark on this clone: The same CDR3 also results from other DNA sequences found in this sample. The chain recombines TRBV6-1 with TRBJ1-3; TRBD1 might be the D (6 bases). Germline CDR1 reads MNHNS; CDR2 reads SASEGT. CDR3 length equals 15 residues. V was pared by 2 bases and J by 4 bases, with 12 bases between. The CDR3 protein is CASSESTGSGNTIYF. The DNA of the CDR3 is TGTGCCAGCAGTGAATCTACAGGGTCAGGAAACACCATATATTTT.

V gene TRBV25-1 combines with J gene TRBJ2-5, with D tentatively TRBD1 (6 bases). TRBJ2-7 explains the end of the DNA better; the J call may be wrong. CDR1 MGHDK and CDR2 SYGVNS come from the germline V gene. The CDR3 runs to 14 residues. In nucleotides, the CDR3 is TGTGCCAGCAGTGAGGGGGCAGGGGCCTACGAGCAGTACTTC. It yields the protein CASSEGAGAYEQYF.

CDR3 amino acids: CASSPPSYEQYF. In DNA, the CDR3 is TGCGCCAGCAGCCCTCCCTCCTACGAGCAGTACTTC. The V and J genes are TRBV5-1 and TRBJ2-5; D unresolved. The J call may be faulty, since TRBJ2-7 better matches the DNA end. Germline V lookup: CDR1 SGHRS, CDR2 YFSETQ. This CDR3 is built from 12 residues.

The chain combines TRBV10-3 with TRBJ2-7, with 11 bases aligning to TRBD1. CDR1 ENHRY and CDR2 SYGVKD come from the germline V gene. The CDR3 is made up of 13 amino acids. With 5 bases clipped from V and 6 bases from J, the junction kept 3 bases outside the gene matches. CDR3 sequence reads: CAISQDRGREQYF. CDR3 coding DNA: TGTGCCATCAGTCAGGACAGGGGGCGCGAGCAGTACTTC.